The 21 T cell receptor beta chains below all came from one sample that was sequenced in a study of T cell responses to AZD1222 COVID-19 vaccine. Assay used: immunoSEQ multiplex PCR; TCRdb lists only in-frame clones, some missing. The sample has 99,000 or so clones, around nine tenths seen once. The input for sequencing was peripheral blood, taken on day 0 of AZD1222 vaccination. The receptors originated from an adult in good health.

V is TRBV18 and J is TRBJ2-2; 8 bases line up with TRBD1. The V gene's germline CDR1 is KGHSH and CDR2 LQKENI. This CDR3 comprises 16 residues. The V segment lost 0 bases and the J segment 2 bases; nucleotides outside the gene matches: 2. CDR3 protein: CASSPPTGGNTGELFF. The CDR3 DNA reads as TGTGCCAGCTCACCACCCACAGGGGGAAACACCGGGGAGCTGTTTTTT.

The chain combines TRBV6-5 with TRBJ1-1; TRBD1 matches 8 bases. The CDR3 runs 13 residues. Unmatched junction bases numbered 9, after V lost 6 bases and J lost 9 bases. In germline, CDR1 is MNHEY, CDR2 SVGAGI. The CDR3 here is CASRHTGTGKAFF. The CDR3 DNA reads TGTGCCAGCAGACACACCGGGACAGGAAAAGCTTTCTTT.

Comments on this clone: A read error may account for a junction end that differs from germline. The chain carries TRBV6-5 and TRBJ1-6; TRBD1 matches 9 bases. CDR1 is MNHEY, CDR2 SVGAGI, per germline. CDR3 length: 13 amino acids. The CDR3 region has the DNA TGTGCCACCAGTTCGGGACAGGGCTCACCCCTCCACTTT. It is translated as CATSSGQGSPLHF.

This rearrangement joins TRBV5-1 to TRBJ2-1, with TRBD2 matching over 9 bases. J was trimmed by 10 bases and V by 0 bases; bases with no gene match: 11. This CDR3 has 16 residues. In germline, CDR1 is SGHRS, CDR2 YFSETQ. Here the CDR3 reads CASSLGAGGPIGEQFF. CDR3 sequence (DNA): TGCGCCAGCAGCTTGGGGGCGGGAGGGCCTATTGGGGAGCAGTTCTTC.

The chain carries TRBV19 and TRBJ2-1, with TRBD2 identical over 12 bases. The CDR3 length is 15 residues. V gave up 5 bases and J gave up 9 bases; unmatched junction bases: 8. Germline CDR1 is LNHDA and CDR2 is SQIVND (reference sequence). The CDR3 loop is CASSSLAGGGGEQFF. The CDR3, as DNA: TGTGCCAGTAGTTCACTAGCGGGAGGAGGGGGTGAGCAGTTCTTC.

The chain recombines TRBV6-5 with TRBJ1-1; D is unresolved. CDR1 and CDR2 (germline): MNHEY, SVGAGI. This CDR3 spans 14 amino acids. V lost 6 bases and J lost 1, with 12 bases in between. This CDR3 is CASRALQKNTEAFF. The CDR3 DNA is TGTGCCAGCAGAGCACTTCAGAAGAACACTGAAGCTTTCTTT.

This CDR3 reads CASSFGGGNEQYF. CDR3 nucleotides: TGTGCCAGCAGCTTCGGAGGAGGGAATGAGCAGTACTTC. The V call is TRBV7-8, the J call TRBJ2-7, with D tentatively TRBD2 (6 bases). The germline V gene encodes CDR1 SGHVS and CDR2 FQNEAQ. The V gene lost 3 bases and the J gene lost 7 bases, with 13 bases spanning the gap. There are 13 residues in the CDR3.

This clone was detected once. Likely a read error: the CDR3 ends without its conserved phenylalanine or tryptophan. The DNA is omitted, as the CDR3 cannot be located on it reliably, and the CDR3 follows TCRdb's listing. V gene TRBV3-1 (or the pseudogene TRBV3-2) combines with J gene TRBJ1-2; the table calls TRBD1, which could not be checked here. Ends included, the CDR3 has 12 residues. Germline-derived CDR1 and CDR2 are LGHDT and YNNKEL (reference sequence). This CDR3 is CASSQEGRQGQV.

The chain couples TRBV28 to TRBJ1-1, with D unclear. The CDR3 runs to 16 residues. Trimming shortened V by 1 base and J by 0 bases, and 12 bases separated the two germline ends. CDR1 is MDHEN and CDR2 is SYDVKM in the germline V gene. CDR3 loop: CASSLSDLVVNTEAFF. CDR3 in DNA: TGTGCCAGCAGTTTATCCGACCTAGTAGTGAACACTGAAGCTTTCTTT.

The rearrangement links TRBV28 to TRBJ2-1; tentative D call: TRBD1 (6 bases). Germline CDR1 reads MDHEN; CDR2 reads SYDVKM. The CDR3 totals 15 residues. The germline V and J ends were trimmed by 6 bases and 2 bases, with 14 bases remaining between them. The CDR3 DNA is TGTGCCAGCAGACGGACAGTCGATCCCTACAATGAGCAGTTCTTC. Translating it yields CASRRTVDPYNEQFF. Based on the CDR3 plus reference TRBV28 and TRBJ2-1, the full variable domain is DVKVTQSSRYLVKRTGEKVFLECVQDMDHENMFWYRQDPGLGLRLIYFSYDVKMKEKGDIPEGYSVSREKKERFSLILESASTNQTSMYLCASRRTVDPYNEQFFGPGTRLTVL.

The chain recombines TRBV10-3 with TRBJ2-2; D possibly matches TRBD1 or TRBD2 (6 bases each). The CDR3 sequence is 15 residues long. Trimming pared 10 bases from V and 6 bases from J, leaving 21 bases between. CDR1 and CDR2 (germline): ENHRY, SYGVKD. The CDR3 DNA follows: TGTGCCACCGAGGGGGGTTTCCCCACCCCCGGGGAGCTGTTTTTT. It codes for CATEGGFPTPGELFF.

The gene calls are TRBV28 and TRBJ2-5; D not certain. Germline V lookup: CDR1 MDHEN, CDR2 SYDVKM. Trimming took 2 bases from V and 6 from J, leaving 10 bases between them. The CDR3 runs 13 residues. CDR3 sequence: CASSLGTAQTQYF. As DNA, the CDR3 is TGTGCCAGCAGTTTAGGTACGGCGCAGACCCAGTACTTC.

The rearrangement joins TRBV19 to TRBJ2-1; 11 bases match TRBD2. V lost 6 bases to trimming and J lost 9 bases; unmatched junction nucleotides: 10. The CDR3 length is 15 residues. Germline loops: CDR1 LNHDA, CDR2 SQIVND (reference sequence). CDR3 DNA sequence: TGTGCCAGTAGAAACTTAGCGGGAGGGCGGGGTGAGCAGTTCTTC. The encoded protein is CASRNLAGGRGEQFF.

This clone was seen a handful of times. The CDR3 DNA reads as TGTGCCAGCGGGGGGCAGGCGAATGAAAAACTGTTTTTT. This encodes CASGGQANEKLFF. This chain connects TRBV12-3 or TRBV12-4 to TRBJ1-4; the D gene is possibly TRBD1 (6 bases). The CDR3 is made up of 13 amino acids. V gave up 8 bases and J gave up 5 bases, with 12 bases separating them.

V is TRBV15 and J is TRBJ1-2, with 9 bases matching TRBD1. After removal of 9 bases from V and 8 bases from J, the junction contained 7 bases not matched to a gene. CDR1 LNHNV and CDR2 YYDKDF come from the germline V gene (reference sequence). The CDR3 consists of 12 residues. Here the CDR3 DNA reads TGTGCCACGAGCCGGGACAGGGAGGGCTACACCTTC. Its translation is CATSRDREGYTF.

V usage is TRBV27 and J usage is TRBJ2-2, with 12 nucleotides matching TRBD2. The CDR3 contains 17 residues. Germline CDR1 MNHEY, CDR2 SMNVEV (reference sequence). After removal of 4 bases from V and 3 bases from J, the junction contained 6 bases not matched to a gene. The CDR3 DNA reads as TGTGCCAGCAGTTCCCTGACTAGCGGGGGTTACACCGGGGAGCTGTTTTTT. This encodes CASSSLTSGGYTGELFF.

The rearrangement links TRBV7-9 to TRBJ1-6; maybe TRBD1 (5 bases). The V and J ends lost 2 bases and 8 bases respectively, with 16 bases between them. CDR1 is SEHNR and CDR2 is FQNEAQ in the germline V gene (reference sequence). The CDR3 runs to 16 residues. CDR3 bases: TGTGCCAGCAGCTTAAACGAATGGACAAGAGATTCACCCCTCCACTTT. It encodes CASSLNEWTRDSPLHF.

The gene calls are TRBV19 and TRBJ1-3; no clear D gene. This CDR3 spans 20 amino acids. CDR1 LNHDA and CDR2 SQIVND come from the germline V gene (reference sequence). Trimming stripped 3 bases from V and 2 bases from J, with 26 bases between. CDR3 sequence reads: CASSIIFVVNKVGPGNTIYF. For the CDR3, the DNA is TGTGCCAGTAGTATTATTTTCGTGGTCAACAAGGTCGGCCCTGGAAACACCATATATTTT.

The V and J genes are TRBV2 and TRBJ1-2, with D possibly being TRBD1 (6 bases). V lost 6 bases and J lost 7, with 15 bases in between. From germline, CDR1 is SNHLY and CDR2 FYNNEI. The CDR3 spans 13 residues. The DNA for the CDR3 is TGTGCCAGCAGCACCACAGGGTCTCGTGGCTACACCTTC. Protein product: CASSTTGSRGYTF.

This chain links TRBV7-2 with TRBJ1-2; TRBD1 matches 10 bases. The CDR3 is made up of 13 amino acids. V shed 6 bases, J shed 8 bases, and the junction held 6 bases outside the gene matches. Germline V lookup: CDR1 SGHTA, CDR2 FQGNSA. This CDR3 reads CASRATGGAGYTF. The CDR3, as DNA: TGTGCCAGCAGAGCGACAGGGGGCGCAGGCTACACCTTC.

The chain links TRBV19 to TRBJ2-2, with 7 bases matching TRBD1. V shed 4 bases, J shed 0 bases, and the junction held 11 bases outside the gene matches. This CDR3 spans 18 amino acids. Germline V gene data show CDR1 as LNHDA and CDR2 as SQIVND (reference sequence). The CDR3 loop reads CASSKEGQDPSNTGELFF. In nucleotides, the CDR3 is TGTGCCAGTAGTAAGGAAGGACAGGACCCCTCGAACACCGGGGAGCTGTTTTTT.